This T cell receptor (beta chain) was sequenced for a study of identical twins. Notes on the study in general: Recombination models fit unrelated individuals' TCR alpha sharing but underestimated twins'. Excess sharing between twins was weaker in beta out-of-frame sequences.

This CDR3 has 15 amino acids. Germline values: CDR1 DFQATT, CDR2 SNEGSKA (reference sequence). Trimming stripped 4 bases from V and 2 bases from J, with 18 bases between. The table lists this clonotype with many counts. What it binds is unknown. Donors uniformly comprised healthy Caucasians. Template switching created a universal primer site, and the cDNA included unique molecular identifiers. TCRdb itself ran the 5' RACE reads through MiXCR, one entry per CDR3 protein. The sample shows 150,000 or so distinct CDR3 sequences, roughly 3.5% of them seen only once. The clonotype originates from a man between 18 and 29 years old in good health. This chain links TRBV20-1 with TRBJ2-7, with a possible D match to TRBD1 (6 bases). The material sequenced was memory T cells sorted from blood. As DNA, the CDR3 is TGCAGTGCTACCAATCCCGGGACATACGCCTACGAGCAGTACTTC. It specifies CSATNPGTYAYEQYF.